Listed below are T cell receptor beta chains from one sample, sequenced in a study of vaccination and CD4 T cells after COVID-19. MiXCR, run by TCRdb on the PCR reads, gives a single entry per CDR3 protein. The sample lists approximately 11,000 distinct CDR3 sequences; 56% were seen once. Their recognized antigens are unknown. The sample consisted of CD4+ T cells from blood, cultured in vitro. The source of these receptors is a human donor who had recovered from COVID-19. CDR3s include the opening cysteine and the closing phenylalanine or tryptophan. Fields, in order: CDR3 DNA, CDR3 protein, D gene, clone size, V gene, J gene. The D gene is left open where the match is weak. Size is stated for part of the rows, as once, few or many counts, or as a class when the clone is expanded.

TGCGGTGCTAGAGGGACAGCATCCTCGCTGGCCGGGGAGCTGTTTTTT,CGARGTASSLAGELFF,TRBD1,.,TRBV20-1,TRBJ2-2
TGTGCCAGCAGCCCAAGAATACAGGGGGCTCACGAGCAGTACTTC,CASSPRIQGAHEQYF,TRBD1,.,TRBV12-3/TRBV12-4,TRBJ2-7
TGCGCCAGCAGCCAAGATCGGGACAGCGCGTATAGCAATCAGCCCCAGCATTTT,CASSQDRDSAYSNQPQHF,TRBD1,.,TRBV4-1,TRBJ1-5
TGCGCCAGCAGCTGGGGGGACAGGGGGCTGAATGAAGCTTTCTTT,CASSWGDRGLNEAFF,TRBD1,.,TRBV5-1,TRBJ1-1
TGTGCCAGCAGCGGCTACGGGGGGACGACCTACAATGAGCAGTTCTTC,CASSGYGGTTYNEQFF,TRBD2,.,TRBV7-6,TRBJ2-1
TGTGCCAGCAGCTTAGGACTCAACAATGAGCAGTTCTTC,CASSLGLNNEQFF,.,few,TRBV7-2,TRBJ2-1
TGTGCCAGCAGCTTGGACAGGGGGCGCGGTCAGCCCCAGCATTTT,CASSLDRGRGQPQHF,TRBD1,few,TRBV6-1,TRBJ1-5
TGCAGTGCTGACAGGGGGAATAGGGGCTACACCTTC,CSADRGNRGYTF,TRBD1,.,TRBV20-1,TRBJ1-2
TGTGCCAGCAGTCTCCCGACACCACCCCTCCACTTT,CASSLPTPPLHF,.,.,TRBV28,TRBJ1-6
TGTGCCAGCAGAATGCTCGGGACAGGGATGGCCTACGAGCAGTACTTC,CASRMLGTGMAYEQYF,TRBD1,.,TRBV6-1,TRBJ2-7
TGTGCCAGCAGCCCCAGGGAGCGGATCCAAGAGACCCAGTACTTC,CASSPRERIQETQYF,.,medium-sized,TRBV7-6,TRBJ2-5
TGTGCCAGCAGCTTACGACAGGGGGCTTCGAATGAGCAGTTCTTC,CASSLRQGASNEQFF,TRBD1,.,TRBV7-2,TRBJ2-1
TGTGCCAGCAGCTCCCGGGGTAGCGGGAGTACAGGGCATACGCAGTATTTT,CASSSRGSGSTGHTQYF,TRBD2,.,TRBV7-2,TRBJ2-3
TGTGCCAGCAGCTTAGACGTGGGGAATCAGCCCCAGCATTTT,CASSLDVGNQPQHF,.,few,TRBV7-2,TRBJ1-5
TGTGCCAGCAGCTCACGGGACAGCTTTAGGTCGGTCGGGACTAGAGGGGGTTACGAGCAGTACTTC,CASSSRDSFRSVGTRGGYEQYF,.,.,TRBV7-2,TRBJ2-7
TGTGCCAGCAGCCCGGGTGCTTTTTATGGCTACACCTTC,CASSPGAFYGYTF,.,few,TRBV7-2,TRBJ1-2
TGTGCCAGCAGTTTTAAGCAACTAGCCAAAAACATTCAGTACTTC,CASSFKQLAKNIQYF,.,few,TRBV28,TRBJ2-4
TGTGCCAGCAGCCCCACCGGACTAGCGGGAGTTCGGGATACGCAGTATTTT,CASSPTGLAGVRDTQYF,TRBD2,few,TRBV7-8,TRBJ2-3
TGTGCCAGCACCAAAGGGACAGGGGCCTCTGGGGCCAACGTCCTGACTTTC,CASTKGTGASGANVLTF,TRBD1,.,TRBV10-3,TRBJ2-6
TGCAGTGCCCGGGGACAGACCCTAGCCAAAAACATTCAGTACTTC,CSARGQTLAKNIQYF,TRBD1,few,TRBV20-1,TRBJ2-4